This T cell receptor (beta chain) was recovered during a study of shared clonotypes between healthy human individuals. Study-level information: The study enrolled a couple of women and three men aged 18 to 49. General study results and limits: Only blood was sampled; tissue repertoires likely differ.

About this clone: Antigen unknown.

This CDR3 region has 13 residues. Germline loops: CDR1 WSHSY, CDR2 SAAADI. Trimming shortened V by 0 bases and J by 5 bases, and 7 bases separated the two germline ends. Some clones are missing from TCRdb's copy, which holds only in-frame ones; the method was immunoSEQ multiplex PCR. The table has 950,000 to 1,100,000 clones, approximately 76% seen once. The chain recombines TRBV10-2 with TRBJ2-5; no clear D gene. The receptor was derived from a man aged 18 to 29 in good health. The material sequenced was memory CD4+ T cells sorted from blood. The sample's subset: CD45RA-negative fraction. The CDR3 is CASSESPGETQYF. The DNA for the CDR3 is TGCGCCAGCAGTGAGTCCCCCGGGGAGACCCAGTACTTC.